The entry below describes one T cell receptor (beta chain). This clonotype appeared a few times. Its antigen remains unidentified. No clone much larger than this one lies a single base away; base qualities are absent. The data were obtained in a study of early T cells in non-severe SARS-CoV-2 infection (dated by TCRdb to about 2021). About the investigation overall: TCR sequencing used bulk RNA from unsorted whole blood, so alpha and beta chains could not be paired.

What the study reported, not specific to this receptor: VDJdb matching was skewed toward anti-spike CD8 responses and likely underestimated virus-specific expansions by missing private and CD4 specificities.

Library creation used 5' RACE. Sequencing took place on a NextSeq 500. The TCR library protocol attached unique molecular identifiers to individual cDNA molecules to correct for sequencing error and PCR bias. Both TCR alpha and beta chains were sequenced, and tight co-correlation was observed between alpha and beta sequence abundances in each sample. The paper's processing steps were these. Decombinator V4 was used to perform V gene, J gene and CDR3 annotation of TCR sequences. Expanded TCRs were defined as changing significantly between any two time points under a Poisson model with p below 0.0001. TCR abundances were normalised to the total number of TCRs sequenced per sample and were expressed as counts per million. MAIT TCRs were defined by TRAV1-2 paired with TRAJ12, TRAJ20 or TRAJ33, and iNKT TCRs by TRAV10 paired with TRAJ18. VDJdb, accessed 1 November 2021, was searched for CMV, EBV and SARS-CoV-2 annotated TCRs, with TCRs annotated for multiple antigens excluded. Using fastp trimming at Q25 and MiXCR clonotype assembly, TCRdb reanalyzed the public sequencing data and kept in-frame beta chains. Every entry covers one CDR3 protein and lists the most common genes and DNA from its rows. TCRdb, rather than the study authors, made the V and J calls. This sample has some 98,000 distinct CDR3 sequences in its table, and around 10% of those were observed once. The ten largest clones represent roughly 4.9% of the sample.

This was a case-control study nested in a cohort of healthcare workers in London, UK, who had nasopharyngeal swab PCR tests and blood samples taken every week. Healthcare workers were recruited between 23 and 31 March 2020, during the week of the UK lockdown, and were followed weekly for up to about 15 weeks. The CDR3 has 13 amino acids, counting the end cysteine and phenylalanine. Of all the DNA, just the CDR3 is kept, 39 bases in frame from base 1. Between the V and J ends, shortened by 5 bases and 4 bases respectively, the junction contains 10 bases. According to the germline V gene (reference sequence), CDR1 reads MNHEY and CDR2 reads SMNVEV.

The TCR sequence derives from an adult who was a healthcare worker with PCR-confirmed SARS-CoV-2 infection or an uninfected control (not recorded which). What was sequenced was whole blood. In this chain, TRBV27 is recombined with TRBJ2-3; no D gene can be assigned with confidence. The CDR3 region has the sequence CASSLLLADTQYF. The DNA is as follows: TGTGCCAGCAGTCTCCTGCTCGCAGATACGCAGTATTTT.